The rows below give T cell receptor beta chains drawn from one sample of a study of cytomegalovirus exposure and HLA in healthy donors. Some clones are missing from TCRdb's copy, which holds only in-frame ones; the method was immunoSEQ multiplex PCR. The profile shows 70,000 or so clones, about 95% of them singletons. The sample was PBMCs. The receptor source for this set is a woman younger than 30 in good health and CMV-seropositive. The CDR3 runs from the conserved cysteine through the conserved F or W. Each record gives: V gene, clone size, J gene, D gene, CDR3 protein, CDR3 DNA. The D gene is left open where the match is weak. Size tells how often a clone was seen (once, few, many) or the class of an expanded clone, and some rows leave it out.

TRBV25-1	NA	TRBJ2-3	TRBD2	CASSEPGLVGGVTDTQYF	TGTGCCAGCAGTGAACCGGGGTTGGTGGGGGGGGTCACAGATACGCAGTATTTT
TRBV11-3	NA	TRBJ2-7	NA	CASSRGGGSGEQYF	TGTGCCAGCAGCCGCGGAGGGGGCAGTGGGGAGCAGTACTTC
TRBV29-1	NA	TRBJ1-2	NA	CSVERRNGYTF	TGCAGCGTTGAACGGAGAAATGGCTACACCTTC
TRBV29-1	NA	TRBJ1-5	TRBD1	CSAGQGQGPQHF	TGCAGCGCAGGACAGGGGCAAGGTCCCCAGCATTTT
TRBV7-3	NA	TRBJ2-7	TRBD1	CASSLGATGTHEQYF	TGTGCCAGCAGCTTGGGGGCGACAGGGACCCACGAGCAGTACTTC
TRBV7-9	NA	TRBJ2-2	TRBD1	CASSLGTGDTGELFF	TGTGCCAGCAGCTTAGGGACAGGGGACACCGGGGAGCTGTTTTTT
TRBV7-9	NA	TRBJ2-7	TRBD1	CASSLGETGRLGYEQYF	TGTGCCAGCAGCTTAGGGGAGACAGGGAGATTAGGTTACGAGCAGTACTTC
TRBV27	NA	TRBJ2-3	TRBD2	CASSGLAGTDTQYF	TGTGCCAGCAGTGGACTAGCGGGCACAGATACGCAGTATTTT
TRBV5-6	many	TRBJ1-1	TRBD1	CASSPGTVNTEAFF	TGTGCCAGCAGCCCCGGGACAGTGAACACTGAAGCTTTCTTT
TRBV13	NA	TRBJ2-7	TRBD2	CASSTIGLAGYEQYF	TGTGCCAGCAGCACAATCGGACTAGCTGGGTACGAGCAGTACTTC
TRBV10-1	NA	TRBJ2-4	NA	CASSEFEEFGIQYF	TGCGCCAGCAGTGAGTTTGAGGAGTTCGGCATTCAGTACTTC
TRBV5-4	NA	TRBJ1-2	TRBD1	CASSPGTGGYGYTF	TGTGCCAGCAGCCCGGGGACAGGGGGATATGGCTACACCTTC
TRBV6-4	NA	TRBJ2-3	TRBD2	CASSASGGATDTQYF	TGTGCCAGCAGTGCTAGCGGGGGGGCCACAGATACGCAGTATTTT
TRBV9	NA	TRBJ2-5	TRBD2	CASSVVPGGGTSGGQETQYF	TGTGCCAGCAGCGTAGTTCCTGGGGGAGGGACTAGCGGGGGCCAAGAGACCCAGTACTTC
TRBV27	NA	TRBJ1-5	NA	CASSSGKNQPQHF	TGTGCCAGCAGTTCAGGGAAGAATCAGCCCCAGCATTTT
TRBV2	NA	TRBJ2-7	NA	CASRSGPGYEQYF	TGTGCCAGCAGAAGCGGTCCCGGGTACGAGCAGTACTTC
TRBV25-1	NA	TRBJ1-4	NA	CASSEEAHPANEKLFF	TGTGCCAGCAGTGAAGAGGCACATCCAGCGAATGAAAAACTGTTTTTT
TRBV2	NA	TRBJ2-7	TRBD1	CASSSGTESYEQYF	TGTGCCAGCAGTTCCGGGACAGAATCTTACGAGCAGTACTTC
TRBV6-5	NA	TRBJ1-6	TRBD1	CASSPGTGGKSPLHF	TGTGCCAGCAGTCCTGGGACAGGGGGGAAGTCACCCCTCCACTTT
TRBV6-6	NA	TRBJ2-7	NA	CASSRALRDNYEQYF	TGTGCCAGCAGCCGGGCACTAAGGGACAACTACGAGCAGTACTTC
TRBV2	NA	TRBJ2-5	NA	CASSERRKETQYF	TGTGCCAGCAGTGAGAGGAGAAAAGAGACCCAGTACTTC
TRBV5-1	NA	TRBJ2-2	NA	CASSSPYTGELFF	TGCGCCAGCAGCTCCCCTTACACCGGGGAGCTGTTTTTT
TRBV30	NA	TRBJ2-5	NA	CAWSKYLYEGKETQYF	TGTGCCTGGAGCAAATATCTTTACGAGGGAAAAGAGACCCAGTACTTC
TRBV18	NA	TRBJ2-7	TRBD1	CASSPGTGSLEQYF	TGTGCCAGCTCACCAGGGACAGGGTCGCTCGAGCAGTACTTC
TRBV7-6	NA	TRBJ1-5	TRBD1	CASSTGTDGPQHF	TGTGCCAGCAGCACCGGGACAGACGGGCCCCAGCATTTT
TRBV10-3	NA	TRBJ2-5	NA	CATQRFGDQETQYF	TGTGCCACCCAGCGTTTCGGGGATCAAGAGACCCAGTACTTC
TRBV9	NA	TRBJ2-1	TRBD2	CASSVLAGPYNEQFF	TGTGCCAGCAGCGTGCTAGCGGGACCCTACAATGAGCAGTTCTTC
TRBV25-1	NA	TRBJ2-2	NA	CASALGDTGELFF	TGTGCCAGCGCCCTAGGGGACACCGGGGAGCTGTTTTTT
TRBV4-3	NA	TRBJ2-3	NA	CASSQAGRRPSTDTQYF	TGCGCCAGCAGCCAAGCGGGAAGGCGCCCAAGCACAGATACGCAGTATTTT
TRBV13	once	TRBJ1-3	NA	CASSFNTGNTIYF	TGTGCCAGCAGCTTTAACACTGGAAACACCATATATTTT
TRBV4-2	NA	TRBJ1-6	TRBD1	CASSQGFTGDGNSPLHF	TGTGCCAGCAGCCAGGGTTTCACAGGGGATGGGAATTCACCCCTCCACTTT
TRBV5-1	NA	TRBJ2-3	TRBD1	CASSAGQGTSTDTQYF	TGCGCCAGCAGCGCGGGACAGGGGACTAGCACAGATACGCAGTATTTT
TRBV9	NA	TRBJ1-3	NA	CASSEVDSAVGNTIYF	TGTGCCAGCAGCGAGGTGGACTCGGCCGTGGGAAACACCATATATTTT
TRBV27	NA	TRBJ1-5	NA	CASSSTGIYQPQHF	TGTGCCAGCAGTTCCACAGGGATTTATCAGCCCCAGCATTTT
TRBV27	NA	TRBJ2-3	NA	CASSSSLGVKDTQYF	TGTGCCAGCAGTTCCTCACTAGGTGTTAAAGATACGCAGTATTTT
TRBV10-3	NA	TRBJ2-1	NA	CAISGSSDEQFF	TGTGCCATCAGTGGGTCTAGTGATGAGCAGTTCTTC
TRBV6-5	NA	TRBJ2-3	TRBD2	CASSYGSGGTDTQYF	TGTGCCAGCAGTTACGGGAGCGGGGGCACAGATACGCAGTATTTT
TRBV27	once	TRBJ2-5	NA	CASSIEASQETQYF	TGTGCCAGCAGTATCGAGGCGTCACAAGAGACCCAGTACTTC
TRBV11-3	few	TRBJ2-5	NA	CASSLGAGETQYF	TGTGCCAGCAGCTTAGGGGCGGGTGAGACCCAGTACTTC
TRBV5-1	NA	TRBJ1-1	NA	CASSLWGAGDTEAFF	TGCGCCAGCAGCTTGTGGGGGGCGGGGGACACTGAAGCTTTCTTT
TRBV28	NA	TRBJ1-5	NA	CASSFQQGSNQPQHF	TGTGCCAGCAGTTTCCAACAGGGTAGCAATCAGCCCCAGCATTTT
TRBV30	NA	TRBJ2-3	NA	CAWTGTNRYTDTQYF	TGTGCCTGGACCGGAACTAACAGGTACACAGATACGCAGTATTTT
TRBV7-2	NA	TRBJ2-1	TRBD1	CASSPTGGSYNEQFF	TGTGCCAGCAGTCCAACAGGGGGGTCCTACAATGAGCAGTTCTTC
TRBV5-6	NA	TRBJ1-1	NA	CASSLAKRGSDTEAFF	TGTGCCAGCAGCTTGGCCAAACGGGGATCCGACACTGAAGCTTTCTTT
TRBV19	NA	TRBJ2-3	TRBD1	CASSPSTGESDTQYF	TGTGCCAGTAGTCCTTCGACAGGGGAATCAGATACGCAGTATTTT
TRBV20-1	NA	TRBJ1-1	NA	CSASRVGEAFF	TGCAGTGCTAGCAGGGTTGGTGAAGCTTTCTTT
TRBV4-2	NA	TRBJ1-5	NA	CASSQSDSINQPQHF	TGTGCCAGCAGCCAATCGGACTCCATTAATCAGCCCCAGCATTTT
TRBV11-2	NA	TRBJ1-1	NA	CASTFSGGRVTEAFF	TGTGCCAGCACCTTTAGTGGGGGGAGAGTCACTGAAGCTTTCTTT
TRBV6-5	NA	TRBJ1-3	NA	CASKNTDSGNTIYF	TGTGCCAGCAAAAATACAGACTCTGGAAACACCATATATTTT
TRBV10-1	once	TRBJ2-3	TRBD2	CASSDPTSGGRGDTQYF	TGCGCCAGCAGTGACCCTACTAGCGGGGGCCGGGGAGATACGCAGTATTTT
TRBV30	NA	TRBJ2-1	TRBD1	CAWGGPDRPTYNEQFF	TGTGCCTGGGGTGGTCCGGACAGGCCAACCTACAATGAGCAGTTCTTC
TRBV4-1	NA	TRBJ2-7	TRBD2	CASSQVGGRSRTSPYEQYF	TGCGCCAGCAGCCAAGTGGGGGGCAGATCGAGGACTAGCCCCTACGAGCAGTACTTC
TRBV7-9	NA	TRBJ1-3	NA	CASSSLDRDAVGNTIYF	TGTGCCAGCAGCTCCCTTGACCGAGACGCGGTAGGAAACACCATATATTTT
TRBV9	NA	TRBJ1-1	NA	CASSVASGGDTEAFF	TGTGCCAGCAGCGTAGCCTCGGGAGGGGACACTGAAGCTTTCTTT
TRBV5-6	NA	TRBJ2-7	TRBD1	CASSLGTGPGGEQYF	TGTGCCAGCAGCTTGGGGACAGGGCCAGGGGGCGAGCAGTACTTC